The rows below give T cell receptor beta chains drawn from one sample of a study of immune heterogeneity within non-small cell lung tumors. MiXCR was run by TCRdb on the multiplex PCR reads, yielding one entry per CDR3 protein. This table holds around 19,000 distinct CDR3 sequences, approximately 26% found once. Material for sequencing was lung tumor tissue. The receptors here all came from a man aged 40-49 years with non-small cell lung cancer. CDR3s include the opening cysteine and the closing phenylalanine or tryptophan. The D gene is left open where the match is weak. The size field is filled for only some rows; it gives once, few, many or a size class.

j_call v_call clone_size d_call cdr3_nt cdr3_aa
TRBJ2-1 TRBV4-1 few TRBD1 TGCGCCAGCAGCCAAGGTTGGACAGGCTCCTACAATGAGCAGTTCTTC CASSQGWTGSYNEQFF
TRBJ2-3 TRBV9 few TRBD2 TGTGCCAGCAGCGTGTCAGCGGGAGAGTCAGATACGCAGTATTTT CASSVSAGESDTQYF
TRBJ1-5 TRBV7-2 few - TGTGCCAGCAGCTTAGGAGCTAGTTTTCAGCCCCAGCATTTT CASSLGASFQPQHF
TRBJ1-2 TRBV9 many TRBD1 TGTGCCAGCAGGAGACAGGGTGGCTACACCTTC CASRRQGGYTF
TRBJ1-1 TRBV20-1 many - TGCAGTGCTAGCAGGGGGAACACTGAAGCTTTCTTT CSASRGNTEAFF
TRBJ2-6 TRBV27 - TRBD1 TGTGCCAGCAGTCCCCGGACAGGAGCGAAATCCTCTGGGGCCAACGTCCTGACTTTC CASSPRTGAKSSGANVLTF
TRBJ2-1 TRBV6-5 many - TGTGCCAGCAGTTACTCGAGTGCAGGGGCCAATGAGCAGTTCTTC CASSYSSAGANEQFF
TRBJ1-2 TRBV7-2 many TRBD1 TGTGCCAGCAGCTCGACAGGGTCCTATGGCTACACCTTC CASSSTGSYGYTF
TRBJ2-3 TRBV12-3/TRBV12-4 medium-sized - TGTGCCAGCAGTTTTACGCCAGATACGCAGTATTTT CASSFTPDTQYF
TRBJ1-1 TRBV24-1 medium-sized - TGTGCCACCCCCGGGACATGGTTTTCTGCTGAAGCTTTCTTT CATPGTWFSAEAFF
TRBJ2-5 TRBV6-2/TRBV6-3 once TRBD1 TGTGCCAGCAGCCAATGGACAGGGGGGAAAAAAGAGACCCAGTACTTC CASSQWTGGKKETQYF
TRBJ1-5 TRBV29-1 few - TGCAGCGTTGTTGGTGGAAGCAATCAGCCCCAGCATTTT CSVVGGSNQPQHF
TRBJ2-7 TRBV5-4 few TRBD2 TGTGCCAGCCGGGAGGCTAGCGGGAGGGACGAGCAGTACTTC CASREASGRDEQYF
TRBJ1-1 TRBV28 medium-sized - TGTGCCAGCAGTTTTTGGGGAGGAGACATGAACACTGAAGCTTTCTTT CASSFWGGDMNTEAFF